A selection of T cell receptor beta chains follows, all from one sample in a study of shared clonotypes between healthy human individuals. Method: immunoSEQ multiplex PCR; TCRdb's copy keeps in-frame clones and lacks some. In the table there are around 940,000 clones, around three quarters of which are singletons. The sequencing input was memory CD4+ T cells sorted from blood. All receptors come from a man aged 18 to 30 in good health. CDR3s include the opening cysteine and the closing phenylalanine or tryptophan. Each record gives: D gene, clone size, V gene, J gene, CDR3 DNA, CDR3 protein. The D gene is left open where the match is weak. Only some rows state a clone size, as once, few, many or a class for expanded clones.

d_call: TRBD1
clone_size: .
v_call: TRBV5-1
j_call: TRBJ2-3
cdr3_nt: TGCGCCAGCAGCCAAAATCGACAGGGGAGCACAGATACGCAGTATTTT
cdr3_aa: CASSQNRQGSTDTQYF

d_call: .
clone_size: few
v_call: TRBV9
j_call: TRBJ1-4
cdr3_nt: TGTGCCAGCACCCGGGGAGCAGCCGCAACTAATGAAAAACTGTTTTTT
cdr3_aa: CASTRGAAATNEKLFF

d_call: .
clone_size: .
v_call: TRBV7-2
j_call: TRBJ1-4
cdr3_nt: TGTGCCAGCAGCCCGATGGCGTCAGGTGAAAAACTGTTTTTT
cdr3_aa: CASSPMASGEKLFF

d_call: .
clone_size: .
v_call: TRBV5-5
j_call: TRBJ2-1
cdr3_nt: TGTGCCAGCAGCTTGACTCTCAATGAGCAGTTCTTC
cdr3_aa: CASSLTLNEQFF

d_call: TRBD1
clone_size: once
v_call: TRBV9
j_call: TRBJ2-1
cdr3_nt: TGTGCCAGCAGCGTGACAGGGAGCTCCTACAATGAGCAGTTCTTC
cdr3_aa: CASSVTGSSYNEQFF

d_call: .
clone_size: .
v_call: TRBV9
j_call: TRBJ2-3
cdr3_nt: TGTGCCAGCAGCGTAGGGCTAGTCAGCACAGATACGCAGTATTTT
cdr3_aa: CASSVGLVSTDTQYF

d_call: TRBD1
clone_size: .
v_call: TRBV6-1
j_call: TRBJ1-4
cdr3_nt: TGTGCCAGCAGTGAAGTAGGGACAGGGGTTCATAATGAAAAACTGTTTTTT
cdr3_aa: CASSEVGTGVHNEKLFF

d_call: TRBD1
clone_size: .
v_call: TRBV10-2
j_call: TRBJ1-6
cdr3_nt: TGCGCCAGCAGTGCCACAGGGGTATGGGGAAATTCACCCCTCCACTTT
cdr3_aa: CASSATGVWGNSPLHF

d_call: .
clone_size: .
v_call: TRBV7-3
j_call: TRBJ2-4
cdr3_nt: TGTGCCAGCAGCCAAAACCTGGGGGTATGGTACTTC
cdr3_aa: CASSQNLGVWYF

d_call: TRBD2
clone_size: .
v_call: TRBV7-9
j_call: TRBJ2-1
cdr3_nt: TGTGCCAGCAGCCCGAGGCCCGGGATAGCGGGAGCGTTTCCGTTCTTC
cdr3_aa: CASSPRPGIAGAFPFF

d_call: TRBD2
clone_size: .
v_call: TRBV6-5
j_call: TRBJ2-3
cdr3_nt: TGTGCCAGCAGCAGGGAACTAGCGGATACGCAGTATTTT
cdr3_aa: CASSRELADTQYF

d_call: .
clone_size: .
v_call: TRBV29-1
j_call: TRBJ2-2
cdr3_nt: TGCAGCGTTGAATGGGCTAGAGCGAACACCGGGGAGCTGTTTTTT
cdr3_aa: CSVEWARANTGELFF

d_call: .
clone_size: .
v_call: TRBV6-5
j_call: TRBJ1-2
cdr3_nt: TGTGCCAGCAGCCAGACCCCCTATGGCTACACCTTC
cdr3_aa: CASSQTPYGYTF

d_call: TRBD1
clone_size: many
v_call: TRBV30
j_call: TRBJ1-4
cdr3_nt: TGTGCCTGGGGACAGGGACGTGAAAAACTGTTTTTT
cdr3_aa: CAWGQGREKLFF

d_call: .
clone_size: .
v_call: TRBV6-1
j_call: TRBJ1-4
cdr3_nt: TGTGCCAGCAGTGTTAGTCAGGGGACGGATGAAAAACTGTTTTTT
cdr3_aa: CASSVSQGTDEKLFF

d_call: .
clone_size: .
v_call: TRBV7-9
j_call: TRBJ2-6
cdr3_nt: TGTGCCAGCAGCTTAGCGGAGAAGGGGACTGGGGCCAACGTCCTGACTTTC
cdr3_aa: CASSLAEKGTGANVLTF

d_call: .
clone_size: .
v_call: TRBV29-1
j_call: TRBJ2-7
cdr3_nt: TGCAGCGTTGAAGGACAGTTTTACGAGCAGTACTTC
cdr3_aa: CSVEGQFYEQYF

d_call: .
clone_size: .
v_call: TRBV5-8
j_call: TRBJ1-1
cdr3_nt: TGTGCCAGCAGCTTGGAAAGAGGGACTGAAGCTTTCTTT
cdr3_aa: CASSLERGTEAFF

d_call: .
clone_size: .
v_call: TRBV27
j_call: TRBJ2-7
cdr3_nt: TGTGCCAGCGGCCTTCGGGCCTCCTACGAGCAGTACTTC
cdr3_aa: CASGLRASYEQYF

d_call: .
clone_size: .
v_call: TRBV19
j_call: TRBJ1-2
cdr3_nt: TGTGCCAGTAGGGGCGACAGCTATGGCTACACCTTC
cdr3_aa: CASRGDSYGYTF

d_call: TRBD1
clone_size: .
v_call: TRBV9
j_call: TRBJ2-1
cdr3_nt: TGTGCCAGCAGCGAGACTACAGGGGGCGGTGAGCAGTTCTTC
cdr3_aa: CASSETTGGGEQFF

d_call: TRBD2
clone_size: .
v_call: TRBV7-2
j_call: TRBJ2-7
cdr3_nt: TGTGCCAGCAGCCGCAGACTAGCGTCCTACGAGCAGTACTTC
cdr3_aa: CASSRRLASYEQYF

d_call: .
clone_size: few
v_call: TRBV29-1
j_call: TRBJ1-2
cdr3_nt: TGCAGCGTTGATCGGCAGGGTTATGGCTACACCTTC
cdr3_aa: CSVDRQGYGYTF

d_call: TRBD2
clone_size: .
v_call: TRBV18
j_call: TRBJ2-5
cdr3_nt: TGTGCCAGCTCACCACCGTGGACTAGCGGCAAAGAGACCCAGTACTTC
cdr3_aa: CASSPPWTSGKETQYF

d_call: TRBD1
clone_size: .
v_call: TRBV5-1
j_call: TRBJ1-4
cdr3_nt: TGCGCCAGCAGCCCGACAGGGGCCTTTAATGAAAAACTGTTTTTT
cdr3_aa: CASSPTGAFNEKLFF

d_call: .
clone_size: .
v_call: TRBV4-3
j_call: TRBJ2-7
cdr3_nt: TGCGCCAGCAGCCATGACAGGAACAACGAGCAGTACTTC
cdr3_aa: CASSHDRNNEQYF

d_call: .
clone_size: .
v_call: TRBV27
j_call: TRBJ2-2
cdr3_nt: TGTGCCAGCAGTTTATGGGGGGTAAACACCGGGGAGCTGTTTTTT
cdr3_aa: CASSLWGVNTGELFF

d_call: .
clone_size: .
v_call: TRBV14
j_call: TRBJ2-7
cdr3_nt: TGTGCCAGCAGCCAGACGACACAGGGCCTCGAGCAGTACTTC
cdr3_aa: CASSQTTQGLEQYF

d_call: TRBD1
clone_size: .
v_call: TRBV9
j_call: TRBJ1-6
cdr3_nt: TGTGCCAGCAGCGCAAGACAGGGGGGGGGTTCACCCCTCCACTTT
cdr3_aa: CASSARQGGGSPLHF

d_call: .
clone_size: .
v_call: TRBV6-5
j_call: TRBJ1-1
cdr3_nt: TGTGCCAGCAGTTACGCGTACGCAGTGAACACTGAAGCTTTCTTT
cdr3_aa: CASSYAYAVNTEAFF

d_call: .
clone_size: .
v_call: TRBV19
j_call: TRBJ2-7
cdr3_nt: TGTGCCAGTATCTGCGGCACCTACGAGCAGTACTTC
cdr3_aa: CASICGTYEQYF

d_call: TRBD1
clone_size: .
v_call: TRBV27
j_call: TRBJ1-5
cdr3_nt: TGTGCCAGCAGGGGGGGACAGTATAATCAGCCCCAGCATTTT
cdr3_aa: CASRGGQYNQPQHF

d_call: TRBD1
clone_size: .
v_call: TRBV7-7
j_call: TRBJ2-7
cdr3_nt: TGTGCTAGCAGCCGGGACAGGTCCTACGAGCAGTACTTC
cdr3_aa: CASSRDRSYEQYF

d_call: .
clone_size: .
v_call: TRBV10-3
j_call: TRBJ2-1
cdr3_nt: TGTGCCATCAGTGAGGGGCAAGAGCAGTTCTTC
cdr3_aa: CAISEGQEQFF

d_call: .
clone_size: .
v_call: TRBV6-5
j_call: TRBJ1-6
cdr3_nt: TGTGCGCCCCGCTCACCCCTCCACTTT
cdr3_aa: CAPRSPLHF

d_call: .
clone_size: .
v_call: TRBV5-1
j_call: TRBJ2-2
cdr3_nt: TGCGCCAGCAGCCCGCTACTAGTTACCTCCGGGGAGCTGTTTTTT
cdr3_aa: CASSPLLVTSGELFF

d_call: .
clone_size: few
v_call: TRBV7-9
j_call: TRBJ2-6
cdr3_nt: TGTGCCAGCAGCTTACCTTACTCTGGGGCCAACGTCCTGACTTTC
cdr3_aa: CASSLPYSGANVLTF

d_call: .
clone_size: .
v_call: TRBV7-9
j_call: TRBJ2-5
cdr3_nt: TGTGCCAGCAGCTTACCCGTCAACCAAGAGACCCAGTACTTC
cdr3_aa: CASSLPVNQETQYF

d_call: TRBD1
clone_size: many
v_call: TRBV4-1
j_call: TRBJ2-7
cdr3_nt: TGCGCCAGCAGCCAGACCGGGACAGGGGAATTCAACGAGCAGTACTTC
cdr3_aa: CASSQTGTGEFNEQYF

d_call: .
clone_size: .
v_call: TRBV14
j_call: TRBJ2-1
cdr3_nt: TGTGCCAGCAGCCTGGTTTCCGGGCTCAATGAGCAGTTCTTC
cdr3_aa: CASSLVSGLNEQFF

d_call: TRBD1
clone_size: .
v_call: TRBV30
j_call: TRBJ1-1
cdr3_nt: TGTGCCTGGACGATACAGGGGGGCACTGAAGCTTTCTTT
cdr3_aa: CAWTIQGGTEAFF

d_call: .
clone_size: .
v_call: TRBV2
j_call: TRBJ2-2
cdr3_nt: TGTGCCAGCAGTGGGACGTCGAACACCGGGGAGCTGTTTTTT
cdr3_aa: CASSGTSNTGELFF

d_call: TRBD2
clone_size: .
v_call: TRBV2
j_call: TRBJ2-5
cdr3_nt: TGTGCCAGCTTCCCCGGGGGGTCGGGTTCGGTGACCCAGTACTTC
cdr3_aa: CASFPGGSGSVTQYF

d_call: TRBD2
clone_size: .
v_call: TRBV7-3
j_call: TRBJ2-2
cdr3_nt: TGTGCCAGCAGCCCGAGACTAGCGGGGGGCTCTCACACCGGGGAGCTGTTTTTT
cdr3_aa: CASSPRLAGGSHTGELFF

d_call: .
clone_size: .
v_call: TRBV4-3
j_call: TRBJ1-1
cdr3_nt: TGCGCCAGCAGCCAAGAAGAGGGCACTGAAGCTTTCTTT
cdr3_aa: CASSQEEGTEAFF

d_call: .
clone_size: .
v_call: TRBV7-2
j_call: TRBJ2-1
cdr3_nt: TGTGCCAGCAGTCAACAGACAGGAGGCTACAATGAGCAGTTCTTC
cdr3_aa: CASSQQTGGYNEQFF

d_call: .
clone_size: .
v_call: TRBV11-1
j_call: TRBJ1-5
cdr3_nt: TGTGCCAGCAGCCAACGACAGTGCCTGGGGGTCAATCAGCCCCAGCATTTT
cdr3_aa: CASSQRQCLGVNQPQHF

d_call: .
clone_size: .
v_call: TRBV25-1
j_call: TRBJ2-4
cdr3_nt: TGTGCCAGCAGTGGTTACCGGGAACGTGATGCCAAAAACATTCAGTACTTC
cdr3_aa: CASSGYRERDAKNIQYF

d_call: .
clone_size: once
v_call: TRBV5-1
j_call: TRBJ1-2
cdr3_nt: TGCGCCAGCAGCTTGCGGTCACTCCCGGGGCTAGATGGCTACACCTTC
cdr3_aa: CASSLRSLPGLDGYTF